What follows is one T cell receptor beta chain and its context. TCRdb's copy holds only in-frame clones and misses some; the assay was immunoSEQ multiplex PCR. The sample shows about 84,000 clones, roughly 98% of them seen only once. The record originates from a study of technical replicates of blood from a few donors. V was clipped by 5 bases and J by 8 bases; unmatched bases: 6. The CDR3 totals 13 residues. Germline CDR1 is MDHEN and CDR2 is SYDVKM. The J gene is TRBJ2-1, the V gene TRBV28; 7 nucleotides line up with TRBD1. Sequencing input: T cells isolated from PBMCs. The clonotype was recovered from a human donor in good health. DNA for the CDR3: TGTGCCAGCAGTCCGACAGGGTGGGATGAGCAGTTCTTC. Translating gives CASSPTGWDEQFF. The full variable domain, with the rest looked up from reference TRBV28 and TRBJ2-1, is DVKVTQSSRYLVKRTGEKVFLECVQDMDHENMFWYRQDPGLGLRLIYFSYDVKMKEKGDIPEGYSVSREKKERFSLILESASTNQTSMYLCASSPTGWDEQFFGPGTRLTVL.